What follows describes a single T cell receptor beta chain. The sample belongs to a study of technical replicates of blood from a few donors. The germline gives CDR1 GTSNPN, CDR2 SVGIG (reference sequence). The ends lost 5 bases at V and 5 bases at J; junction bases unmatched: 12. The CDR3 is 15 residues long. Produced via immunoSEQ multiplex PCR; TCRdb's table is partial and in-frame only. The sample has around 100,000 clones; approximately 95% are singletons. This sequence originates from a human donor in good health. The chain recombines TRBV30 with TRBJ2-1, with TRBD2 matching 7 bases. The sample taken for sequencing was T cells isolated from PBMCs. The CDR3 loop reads CAWQRAGVWHNEQFF. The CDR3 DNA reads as TGTGCCTGGCAGAGGGCGGGAGTCTGGCACAATGAGCAGTTCTTC.